The rows below give T cell receptor beta chains drawn from one sample of a study of OX40 agonist ivuxolimab in advanced cancers. The protocol was immunoSEQ multiplex PCR, while the TCRdb copy is restricted to in-frame clones and leaves out a portion. The data contain over 35,000 clones, roughly 90% of them singletons. The sequenced sample was CD4+ or CD8+ T cells sorted from blood, obtained in a trial of the OX40 agonist ivuxolimab. These receptors came from an adult with an advanced solid tumor such as melanoma, head and neck, liver or kidney cancer. Both conserved end residues are part of each CDR3. The order of the fields is J gene, V gene, D gene, clone size, CDR3 protein, CDR3 DNA. A D gene is named only where the DNA matches it firmly. Clone size, where shown, is once, few, many, or a class for clones that have expanded.

j_call: TRBJ1-1
v_call: TRBV30
d_call: NA
clone_size: NA
cdr3_aa: CAWSERGYTEAFF
cdr3_nt: TGTGCCTGGAGCGAGAGGGGGTACACTGAAGCTTTCTTT

j_call: TRBJ2-5
v_call: TRBV9
d_call: NA
clone_size: NA
cdr3_aa: CASSVETDQETQYF
cdr3_nt: TGTGCCAGCAGCGTAGAGACAGACCAAGAGACCCAGTACTTC

j_call: TRBJ1-3
v_call: TRBV11-3
d_call: NA
clone_size: once
cdr3_aa: CASSLARGLGNTIYF
cdr3_nt: TGTGCCAGCAGCTTAGCCAGGGGCCTTGGAAACACCATATATTTT

j_call: TRBJ1-2
v_call: TRBV29-1
d_call: NA
clone_size: once
cdr3_aa: CSVLPESYGYTF
cdr3_nt: TGCAGCGTCTTACCCGAGTCCTATGGCTACACCTTC

j_call: TRBJ1-2
v_call: TRBV27
d_call: NA
clone_size: NA
cdr3_aa: CASRGGWDGYTF
cdr3_nt: TGTGCCAGCAGGGGAGGGTGGGATGGCTACACCTTC

j_call: TRBJ1-4
v_call: TRBV19
d_call: TRBD1
clone_size: NA
cdr3_aa: CASSKTGNEKLFF
cdr3_nt: TGTGCCAGTAGTAAGACAGGGAATGAAAAACTGTTTTTT

j_call: TRBJ2-1
v_call: TRBV4-3
d_call: NA
clone_size: NA
cdr3_aa: CASSQDVGDTRTREQFF
cdr3_nt: TGCGCCAGCAGCCAAGATGTAGGGGATACTAGGACGAGAGAGCAGTTCTTC

j_call: TRBJ1-2
v_call: TRBV10-3
d_call: NA
clone_size: NA
cdr3_aa: CAVGVFYGYTF
cdr3_nt: TGTGCCGTGGGGGTTTTCTATGGCTACACCTTC

j_call: TRBJ1-5
v_call: TRBV6-5
d_call: NA
clone_size: NA
cdr3_aa: CASRGGRNQPQHF
cdr3_nt: TGTGCCAGCAGGGGGGGACGCAATCAGCCCCAGCATTTT

j_call: TRBJ1-1
v_call: TRBV9
d_call: TRBD1
clone_size: NA
cdr3_aa: CASSVTGGMNTEAFF
cdr3_nt: TGTGCCAGCAGCGTCACAGGGGGCATGAACACTGAAGCTTTCTTT

j_call: TRBJ1-2
v_call: TRBV28
d_call: NA
clone_size: once
cdr3_aa: CASSPSYDPLPYDYGYTF
cdr3_nt: TGTGCCAGCAGTCCCTCCTACGATCCTCTGCCATACGATTATGGCTACACCTTC

j_call: TRBJ1-1
v_call: TRBV7-9
d_call: NA
clone_size: NA
cdr3_aa: CASSPSLWPNTEAFF
cdr3_nt: TGTGCCAGCAGCCCTAGCTTGTGGCCGAACACTGAAGCTTTCTTT

j_call: TRBJ2-1
v_call: TRBV9
d_call: TRBD2
clone_size: NA
cdr3_aa: CASSSPSRASSGRAYNEQFF
cdr3_nt: TGTGCCAGCAGCTCCCCTTCAAGGGCTTCTAGCGGGAGGGCCTACAATGAGCAGTTCTTC

j_call: TRBJ2-7
v_call: TRBV5-1
d_call: TRBD1
clone_size: NA
cdr3_aa: CASSHSGTGSSYEQYF
cdr3_nt: TGCGCCAGCAGCCACTCCGGGACAGGGAGCTCCTACGAGCAGTACTTC

j_call: TRBJ2-4
v_call: TRBV6-6
d_call: NA
clone_size: few
cdr3_aa: CASSYRLKNIQYF
cdr3_nt: TGTGCCAGCAGTTATCGTCTAAAAAACATTCAGTACTTC

j_call: TRBJ1-1
v_call: TRBV7-2
d_call: NA
clone_size: NA
cdr3_aa: CASSYHRVVGTEAFF
cdr3_nt: TGTGCCAGCAGCTACCACAGGGTCGTAGGCACTGAAGCTTTCTTT

j_call: TRBJ2-2
v_call: TRBV5-4
d_call: NA
clone_size: NA
cdr3_aa: CASSPATLAGELFF
cdr3_nt: TGTGCCAGCAGCCCGGCTACCTTGGCCGGGGAGCTGTTTTTT

j_call: TRBJ1-2
v_call: TRBV6-5
d_call: TRBD1
clone_size: NA
cdr3_aa: CASQQGTGAYGYTF
cdr3_nt: TGTGCCAGCCAACAAGGGACAGGAGCATATGGCTACACCTTC

j_call: TRBJ1-2
v_call: TRBV7-9
d_call: TRBD1
clone_size: NA
cdr3_aa: CASSSPDRSYGYTF
cdr3_nt: TGTGCCAGCAGCTCCCCGGACAGGTCTTATGGCTACACCTTC

j_call: TRBJ1-2
v_call: TRBV6-5
d_call: TRBD1
clone_size: NA
cdr3_aa: CASSYGQGAFGGYTF
cdr3_nt: TGTGCCAGCAGTTACGGGCAGGGGGCGTTTGGTGGCTACACCTTC

j_call: TRBJ2-7
v_call: TRBV4-1
d_call: NA
clone_size: once
cdr3_aa: CASSPGHHSYEQYF
cdr3_nt: TGCGCCAGCAGCCCAGGACATCACTCCTACGAGCAGTACTTC

j_call: TRBJ2-7
v_call: TRBV13
d_call: TRBD2
clone_size: NA
cdr3_aa: CASSLRTSGGGSYEQYF
cdr3_nt: TGTGCCAGCAGCTTACGGACTAGCGGGGGAGGCTCCTACGAGCAGTACTTC

j_call: TRBJ2-7
v_call: TRBV13
d_call: NA
clone_size: NA
cdr3_aa: CASSLSYEQYF
cdr3_nt: TGTGCCAGCAGCTTGTCCTACGAGCAGTACTTC

j_call: TRBJ1-1
v_call: TRBV6-5
d_call: NA
clone_size: NA
cdr3_aa: CASSYSKTMNTEAFF
cdr3_nt: TGTGCCAGCAGTTACTCGAAGACCATGAACACTGAAGCTTTCTTT

j_call: TRBJ2-4
v_call: TRBV11-2
d_call: TRBD1
clone_size: NA
cdr3_aa: CASSTWTGKAKNIQYF
cdr3_nt: TGTGCCAGCAGCACCTGGACAGGGAAAGCCAAAAACATTCAGTACTTC

j_call: TRBJ1-5
v_call: TRBV7-9
d_call: TRBD1
clone_size: NA
cdr3_aa: CASSSDRVDRSGNQPQHF
cdr3_nt: TGTGCCAGCAGCTCGGACAGGGTCGACAGGAGTGGCAATCAGCCCCAGCATTTT

j_call: TRBJ2-7
v_call: TRBV4-2
d_call: TRBD1
clone_size: few
cdr3_aa: CASSGVGTAYEQYF
cdr3_nt: TGTGCCAGCAGCGGAGTAGGGACAGCCTACGAGCAGTACTTC

j_call: TRBJ2-7
v_call: TRBV27
d_call: TRBD2
clone_size: NA
cdr3_aa: CASSWAGGGEQYF
cdr3_nt: TGTGCCAGCAGTTGGGCGGGAGGAGGCGAGCAGTACTTC

j_call: TRBJ2-7
v_call: TRBV6-5
d_call: TRBD2
clone_size: NA
cdr3_aa: CASSYEREVPYEQYF
cdr3_nt: TGTGCCAGCAGTTATGAGCGGGAGGTGCCCTACGAGCAGTACTTC

j_call: TRBJ2-1
v_call: TRBV9
d_call: NA
clone_size: NA
cdr3_aa: CASSVWTDSYNEQFF
cdr3_nt: TGTGCCAGCAGCGTTTGGACAGACTCCTACAATGAGCAGTTCTTC

j_call: TRBJ1-1
v_call: TRBV2
d_call: NA
clone_size: NA
cdr3_aa: CASSSSGSEYTEAFF
cdr3_nt: TGTGCCAGCAGTAGTTCGGGGAGCGAGTACACTGAAGCTTTCTTT

j_call: TRBJ2-5
v_call: TRBV7-8
d_call: NA
clone_size: NA
cdr3_aa: CASSPTGMYQETQYF
cdr3_nt: TGTGCCAGCAGCCCTACAGGGATGTACCAAGAGACCCAGTACTTC

j_call: TRBJ2-7
v_call: TRBV5-4
d_call: TRBD2
clone_size: NA
cdr3_aa: CASSLTSAKELQYF
cdr3_nt: TGTGCCAGCAGCTTGACTAGCGCGAAGGAGTTGCAGTACTTC

j_call: TRBJ1-5
v_call: TRBV14
d_call: NA
clone_size: NA
cdr3_aa: CASRLGRQPQHF
cdr3_nt: TGTGCCAGCCGGCTGGGTCGGCAGCCCCAGCATTTT

j_call: TRBJ1-2
v_call: TRBV15
d_call: NA
clone_size: NA
cdr3_aa: CATEVERSYGYTF
cdr3_nt: TGTGCCACAGAGGTCGAAAGGTCCTATGGCTACACCTTC

j_call: TRBJ2-7
v_call: TRBV19
d_call: TRBD2
clone_size: NA
cdr3_aa: CASSMGPSGGYEQYF
cdr3_nt: TGTGCCAGTAGTATGGGCCCCAGCGGGGGCTACGAGCAGTACTTC

j_call: TRBJ2-5
v_call: TRBV9
d_call: TRBD2
clone_size: NA
cdr3_aa: CASSSGTSGLYQETQYF
cdr3_nt: TGTGCCAGCAGTTCCGGGACTAGCGGGCTGTACCAAGAGACCCAGTACTTC

j_call: TRBJ2-7
v_call: TRBV27
d_call: NA
clone_size: NA
cdr3_aa: CASSFLASYEQYF
cdr3_nt: TGTGCCAGCAGTTTCCTAGCTTCCTACGAGCAGTACTTC

j_call: TRBJ2-1
v_call: TRBV5-1
d_call: TRBD2
clone_size: NA
cdr3_aa: CASSLATSGGDEQFF
cdr3_nt: TGCGCCAGCAGCTTGGCGACTAGCGGGGGGGATGAGCAGTTCTTC

j_call: TRBJ2-3
v_call: TRBV14
d_call: TRBD1
clone_size: NA
cdr3_aa: CASSRGQGFTDTQYF
cdr3_nt: TGTGCCAGCAGCCGGGGACAGGGGTTCACAGATACGCAGTATTTT

j_call: TRBJ1-2
v_call: TRBV14
d_call: NA
clone_size: NA
cdr3_aa: CASSQDRRDFNYGYTF
cdr3_nt: TGTGCCAGCAGCCAAGATCGGCGGGACTTTAACTATGGCTACACCTTC

j_call: TRBJ1-3
v_call: TRBV29-1
d_call: TRBD1
clone_size: NA
cdr3_aa: CSLRQGDTIYF
cdr3_nt: TGCAGCTTAAGACAGGGGGACACCATATATTTT

j_call: TRBJ1-1
v_call: TRBV19
d_call: NA
clone_size: NA
cdr3_aa: CASSSRGTEAFF
cdr3_nt: TGTGCCAGTAGTTCCCGGGGGACTGAAGCTTTCTTT

j_call: TRBJ2-1
v_call: TRBV4-1
d_call: NA
clone_size: NA
cdr3_aa: CASSQEGLYNEQFF
cdr3_nt: TGCGCCAGCAGCCAAGAAGGCTTGTACAATGAGCAGTTCTTC

j_call: TRBJ1-1
v_call: TRBV7-6
d_call: NA
clone_size: NA
cdr3_aa: CASSTDGTEAFF
cdr3_nt: TGTGCCAGCAGCACCGACGGCACTGAAGCTTTCTTT

j_call: TRBJ1-2
v_call: TRBV7-9
d_call: TRBD1
clone_size: NA
cdr3_aa: CASSLITGTANDGYTF
cdr3_nt: TGTGCCAGCAGCTTAATTACCGGGACAGCTAACGATGGCTACACCTTC